These 15 T cell receptor beta chains were sequenced from one sample in a study of metastatic and nonmetastatic thyroid tumors. No treatment of any kind had been given to any patient before thyroid surgery. TCRdb re-processed the PCR reads through MiXCR. The table shows around 32,000 clones, with approximately 7% occurring only once. The material sequenced was blood. All receptors derive from a female donor with papillary thyroid cancer or a benign thyroid nodule (not recorded which). Some clones in this sample may be carry-over from other donors' samples.

The CDR3 nucleotides read TGTGCCAGCAGCCAAGGATTTACTAGCGGGATTATAACAGATACGCAGTATTTT. Protein: CASSQGFTSGIITDTQYF. The chain is built from TRBV14 and TRBJ2-3, with 10 bases fitting TRBD2. The CDR3 loop spans 18 amino acids. Germline V gives CDR1 SGHDN, CDR2 FVKESK. The junction had 10 bases not matched to a gene; V was cut back by 1 base and J by 3 bases.

This clone has ten or more counts. The chain links TRBV4-1 to TRBJ1-5; D call uncertain. Germline CDR1 is MGHRA and CDR2 is YSYEKL. V dropped 2 bases and J dropped 1 base, with 12 bases sitting between them. CDR3 size: 16 residues. CDR3 sequence: CASSQLPTRSNQPQHF. CDR3 sequence (DNA): TGCGCCAGCAGCCAACTTCCAACGAGGAGCAATCAGCCCCAGCATTTT.

This clone was found many times. V and J are TRBV28 and TRBJ2-7; 10 bases fit TRBD2. V dropped 8 bases and J dropped 0; count of bases not matched to a gene: 10. CDR1 and CDR2 (germline): MDHEN, SYDVKM. CDR3 length: 16 residues. The CDR3 region has the DNA TGTGCCAGCTCCCTAGCGGGAGCGGGGAACTCCTACGAGCAGTACTTC. Translation gives CASSLAGAGNSYEQYF.

There are a few counts of this clone. A much larger clone differs from this one at a single base, so this may be a read error. The CDR3, as DNA: TGTGCCATCAGTGAGTCGGAGGGAGGAAACATTAAGTACTTC. Translating gives CAISESEGGNIKYF. The chain recombines TRBV10-3 with TRBJ2-4; a possible D gene is TRBD2 (6 bases). Looked up from germline, CDR1 is ENHRY and CDR2 is SYGVKD. The CDR3 length is 14 residues.

This clone was detected ten times or more. The rearrangement uses TRBV6-2 or TRBV6-3 and TRBJ1-6; D might be TRBD1 (6 bases). The CDR3 is 15 residues long. The V gene's germline CDR1 is MNHEY and CDR2 SVGEGT. V was pared by 6 bases and J by 6 bases, with 15 bases between. CDR3 region: CASSLQGRGNSPLHF. DNA of the CDR3: TGTGCCAGCAGCCTACAGGGCCGTGGTAATTCACCCCTCCACTTT.

At least ten counts were recorded for this clone. This chain connects TRBV6-5 to TRBJ2-1; D gene uncertain. The CDR3 is 14 amino acids. Deletions cut 0 bases from V and 4 bases from J, with 7 bases between. Looked up from germline, CDR1 is MNHEY and CDR2 is SVGAGI. The CDR3 region is CASSYSGRYNEQFF. The CDR3 region has the DNA TGTGCCAGCAGTTACTCGGGCAGATACAATGAGCAGTTCTTC.

This clone showed up many times. The chain employs TRBV3-1 and TRBJ2-7; unclear D gene. CDR1 is LGHDT and CDR2 is YNNKEL in the germline V gene (reference sequence). The CDR3 totals 11 residues. The V end was cut by 5 bases, the J end by 6 bases, with 8 bases between. CDR3 in DNA: TGTGCCAGCAGCGCCCGTGGCGAGCAGTACTTC. Translated: CASSARGEQYF.

This clone came up many times. The V call is TRBV7-9, the J call TRBJ2-7; 7 bases are shared with TRBD2. Germline CDR1 and CDR2: SEHNR and FQNEAQ (reference sequence). The CDR3 sequence is 15 residues long. V was clipped by 4 bases and J by 0 bases; unmatched bases: 6. The CDR3 region has the DNA TGTGCCAGCAGCTCGGGGGACTACCTCTCCTACGAGCAGTACTTC. It encodes CASSSGDYLSYEQYF.

This clone came up many times. This chain links TRBV30 with TRBJ1-1; TRBD1 matches at 7 bases. Trimming cost V 2 bases and J 4 bases; bases outside gene matches: 4. Germline V gene lookup returns CDR1 GTSNPN and CDR2 SVGIG (reference sequence). CDR3 length: 13 amino acids. CDR3 loop: CAWSLQGFTEAFF. The CDR3 nucleotides are TGTGCCTGGAGTCTACAGGGGTTCACTGAAGCTTTCTTT.

This clone was found many times. V usage is TRBV28 and J usage is TRBJ2-7, with 8 bases identical to TRBD2. After removal of 3 bases from V and 3 bases from J, the junction contained 4 bases not matched to a gene. The CDR3 has 14 amino acids. The germline CDR1 and CDR2 sequences are MDHEN and SYDVKM. The CDR3 protein is CASSLGTSGYEQYF. The CDR3, as DNA: TGTGCCAGCAGTTTGGGAACTAGCGGCTACGAGCAGTACTTC.

In regard to this clone: The junction shows a germline mismatch at one end, possibly a read error. The same CDR3 arises from other DNA sequences in this sample as well. The chain couples TRBV5-1 to TRBJ2-7, with D possibly TRBD1 on 6 matching bases. The germline gives CDR1 SGHRS, CDR2 YFSETQ. CDR3 size: 15 residues. This CDR3 reads CASSSLQIQGDEQYF. CDR3 coding DNA: TGCGCCAGCAGCTCTTTGCAGATACAGGGCGACGAGCAGTATTTC.

This clone was seen many times. The chain is built from TRBV20-1 and TRBJ1-4; possible D gene TRBD1, 5 bases. V gave up 3 bases and J gave up 6 bases, with 14 bases separating them. Germline V gene data show CDR1 as DFQATT and CDR2 as SNEGSKA (reference sequence). The CDR3 contains 14 residues. The CDR3 DNA reads as TGCAGTGCTAGGGGAGGGACGGTCGATGAAAAACTGTTTTTT. Translating it yields CSARGGTVDEKLFF.

This clone showed up just a few times. A clone one base away is much larger, so this may be a read error. The chain uses TRBV29-1 and TRBJ2-1; no clear D. Germline-derived CDR1 and CDR2 are SQVTM and ANQGSEA. V was pared by 6 bases and J by 0 bases, with 6 bases between. There are 12 residues in the CDR3. Here the CDR3 reads CSVLFSYNEQFF. The CDR3 nucleotides are TGCAGCGTGCTCTTCTCCTACAATGAGCAGTTCTTC.

This clone was counted many times. This chain links TRBV4-3 with TRBJ1-2; D gene uncertain. The germline gives CDR1 LGHNA, CDR2 YSLEER. This CDR3 comprises 14 residues. V was clipped by 0 bases and J by 6 bases, with 11 bases between them. Written as DNA, the CDR3 is TGCGCCAGCAGCCAAGATCGCGCCAGAGATGGCTACACCTTC. Its protein product is CASSQDRARDGYTF.

This clone was observed a handful of times. The chain recombines TRBV19 with TRBJ2-5; TRBD2 matches at 7 bases. Germline V gene data show CDR1 as LNHDA and CDR2 as SQIVND (reference sequence). J gave up 5 bases and V 6 bases, and 6 bases lay outside the gene matches. CDR3 length equals 13 residues. The CDR3, as DNA: TGTGCCAGTAGCATGGGAGGGGAGGAGACCCAGTACTTC. It encodes CASSMGGEETQYF.